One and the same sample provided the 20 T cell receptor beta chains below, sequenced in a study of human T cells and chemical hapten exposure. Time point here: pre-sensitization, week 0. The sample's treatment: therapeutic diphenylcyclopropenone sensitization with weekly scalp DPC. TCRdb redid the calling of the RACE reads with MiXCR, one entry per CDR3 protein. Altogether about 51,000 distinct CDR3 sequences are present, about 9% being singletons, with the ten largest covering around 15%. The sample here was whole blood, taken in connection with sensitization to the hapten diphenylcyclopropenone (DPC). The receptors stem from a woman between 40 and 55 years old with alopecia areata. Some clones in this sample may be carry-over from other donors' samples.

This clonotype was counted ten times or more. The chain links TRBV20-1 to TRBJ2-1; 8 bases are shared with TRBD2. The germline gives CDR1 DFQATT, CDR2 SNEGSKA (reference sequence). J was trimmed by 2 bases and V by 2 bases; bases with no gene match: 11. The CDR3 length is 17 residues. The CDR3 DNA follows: TGCAGTGCTAGAACCTGGGAACTAGCGGTTCCCTACAATGAGCAGTTCTTC. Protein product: CSARTWELAVPYNEQFF.

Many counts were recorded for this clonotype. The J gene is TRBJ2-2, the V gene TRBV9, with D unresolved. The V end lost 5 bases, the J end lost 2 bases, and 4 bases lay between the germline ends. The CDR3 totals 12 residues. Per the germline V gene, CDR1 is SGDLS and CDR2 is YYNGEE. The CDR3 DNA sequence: TGTGCCAGCAGGGTAAACACCGGGGAGCTGTTTTTT. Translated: CASRVNTGELFF.

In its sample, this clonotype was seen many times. In DNA, the CDR3 is TGCGCCAGCAGCCCGGCCCACAGTTACTTTATCTTGAACACTGAAGCTTTCTTT. Its protein product is CASSPAHSYFILNTEAFF. The chain employs TRBV4-1 and TRBJ1-1; D call uncertain. V dropped 4 bases and J dropped 0 bases, with 21 bases sitting between them. CDR3 length equals 18 residues. Germline V gene data show CDR1 as MGHRA and CDR2 as YSYEKL.

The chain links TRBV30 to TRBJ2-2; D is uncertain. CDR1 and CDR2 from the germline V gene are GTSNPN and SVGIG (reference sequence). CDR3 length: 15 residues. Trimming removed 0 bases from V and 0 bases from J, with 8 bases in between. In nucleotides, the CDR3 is TGTGCCTGGAGTGTATTGGCATCGAACACCGGGGAGCTGTTTTTT. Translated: CAWSVLASNTGELFF.

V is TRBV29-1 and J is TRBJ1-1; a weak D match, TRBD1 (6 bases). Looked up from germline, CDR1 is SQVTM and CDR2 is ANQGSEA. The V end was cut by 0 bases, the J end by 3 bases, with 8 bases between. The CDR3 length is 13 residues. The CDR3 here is CSVEEGADTEAFF. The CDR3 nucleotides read TGCAGCGTTGAAGAGGGGGCGGACACTGAAGCTTTCTTT. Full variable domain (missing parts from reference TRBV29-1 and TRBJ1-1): SAVISQKPSRDICQRGTSLTIQCQVDSQVTMMFWYRQQPGQSLTLIATANQGSEATYESGFVIDKFPISRPNLTFSTLTVSNMSPEDSSIYLCSVEEGADTEAFFGQGTRLTVV.

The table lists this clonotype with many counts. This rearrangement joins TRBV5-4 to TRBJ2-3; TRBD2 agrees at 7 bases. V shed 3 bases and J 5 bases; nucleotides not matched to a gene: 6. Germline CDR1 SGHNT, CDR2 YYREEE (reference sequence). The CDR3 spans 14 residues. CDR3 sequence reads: CASSYQRGGDTQYF. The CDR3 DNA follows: TGTGCCAGCAGCTACCAGCGGGGTGGAGATACGCAGTATTTT.

CDR3 nucleotide sequence: TGTGCCAGCAGTTATAGCGGGGGTGGGGAATATGAGCAGTTCTTC. The encoded protein is CASSYSGGGEYEQFF. The chain recombines TRBV7-2 with TRBJ2-1, with TRBD2 matching 9 bases. Trimming took 6 bases from V and 8 from J; bases not matched to a gene: 11. The CDR3 spans 15 residues. Looked up from germline, CDR1 is SGHTA and CDR2 is FQGNSA. Supplemented by reference TRBV7-2 and TRBJ2-1, the full variable domain reads GAGVSQSPSNKVTEKGKDVELRCDPISGHTALYWYRQSLGQGLEFLIYFQGNSAPDKSGLPSDRFSAERTGGSVSTLTIQRTQQEDSAVYLCASSYSGGGEYEQFFGPGTRLTVL.

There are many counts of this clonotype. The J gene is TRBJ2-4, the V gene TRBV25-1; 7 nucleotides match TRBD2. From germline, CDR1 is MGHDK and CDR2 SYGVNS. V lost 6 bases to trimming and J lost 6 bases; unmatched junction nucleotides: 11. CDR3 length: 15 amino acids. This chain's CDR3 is CASSLQLANANIQYF. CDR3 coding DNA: TGTGCCAGCAGCCTCCAACTAGCGAACGCAAACATTCAGTACTTC.

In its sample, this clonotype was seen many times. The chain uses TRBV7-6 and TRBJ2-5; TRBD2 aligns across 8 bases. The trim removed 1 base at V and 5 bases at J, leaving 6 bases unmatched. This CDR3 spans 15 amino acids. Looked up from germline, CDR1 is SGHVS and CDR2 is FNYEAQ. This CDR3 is CASSLGTSFEETQYF. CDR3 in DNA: TGTGCCAGCAGCTTAGGGACTAGCTTTGAGGAGACCCAGTACTTC.

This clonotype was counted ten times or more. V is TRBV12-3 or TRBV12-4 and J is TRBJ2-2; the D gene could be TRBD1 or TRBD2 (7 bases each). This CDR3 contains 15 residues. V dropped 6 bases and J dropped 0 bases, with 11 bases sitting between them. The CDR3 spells CASSGGTANTGELFF. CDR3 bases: TGTGCCAGCAGCGGGGGGACAGCGAACACCGGGGAGCTGTTTTTT.

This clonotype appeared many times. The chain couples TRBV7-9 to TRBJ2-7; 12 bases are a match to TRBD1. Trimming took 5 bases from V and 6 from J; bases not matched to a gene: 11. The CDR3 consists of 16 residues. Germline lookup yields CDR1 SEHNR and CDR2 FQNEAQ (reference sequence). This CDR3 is CASSPGTGGAFGEQYF. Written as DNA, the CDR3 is TGTGCCAGCAGCCCTGGGACAGGGGGCGCTTTTGGCGAGCAGTACTTC.

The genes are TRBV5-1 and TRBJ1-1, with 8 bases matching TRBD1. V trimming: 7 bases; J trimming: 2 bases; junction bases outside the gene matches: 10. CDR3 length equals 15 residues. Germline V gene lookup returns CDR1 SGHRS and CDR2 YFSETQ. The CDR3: CASQRLDRGNTEAFF. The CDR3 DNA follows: TGCGCCAGCCAGAGACTTGACAGGGGAAACACTGAAGCTTTCTTT.

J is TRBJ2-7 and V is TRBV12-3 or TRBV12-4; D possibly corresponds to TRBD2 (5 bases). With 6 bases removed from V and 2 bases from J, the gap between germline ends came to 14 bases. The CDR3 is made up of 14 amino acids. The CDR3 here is CASSGLLNPYEQYF. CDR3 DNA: TGTGCCAGCAGCGGACTTCTAAACCCCTACGAGCAGTACTTC.

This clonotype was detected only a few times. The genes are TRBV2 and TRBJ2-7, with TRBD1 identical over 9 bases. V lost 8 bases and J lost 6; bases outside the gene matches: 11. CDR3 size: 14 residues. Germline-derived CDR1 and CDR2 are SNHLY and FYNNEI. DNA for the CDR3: TGTGCCAGCCGAAGGACAGGGGAGCTGAGCGAGCAGTACTTC. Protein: CASRRTGELSEQYF.

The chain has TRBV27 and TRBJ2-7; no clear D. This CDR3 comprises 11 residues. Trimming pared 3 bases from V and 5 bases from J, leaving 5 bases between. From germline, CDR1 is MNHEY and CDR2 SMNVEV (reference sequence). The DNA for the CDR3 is TGTGCCAGCAGTTTTCTCGACGAGCAGTACTTC. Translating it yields CASSFLDEQYF.

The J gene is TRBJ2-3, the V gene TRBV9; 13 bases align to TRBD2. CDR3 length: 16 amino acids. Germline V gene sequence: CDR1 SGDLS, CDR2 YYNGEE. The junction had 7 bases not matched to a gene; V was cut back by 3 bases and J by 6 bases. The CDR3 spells CASSAKGTSGVDTQYF. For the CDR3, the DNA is TGTGCCAGCAGCGCCAAAGGGACTAGCGGGGTTGATACGCAGTATTTT.

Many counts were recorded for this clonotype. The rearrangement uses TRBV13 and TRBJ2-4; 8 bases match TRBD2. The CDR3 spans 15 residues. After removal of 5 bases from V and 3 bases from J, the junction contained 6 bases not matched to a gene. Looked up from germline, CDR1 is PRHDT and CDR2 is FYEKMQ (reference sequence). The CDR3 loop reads CASSPAGGDKNIQYF. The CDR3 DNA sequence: TGTGCCAGCAGCCCGGCGGGGGGCGACAAAAACATTCAGTACTTC. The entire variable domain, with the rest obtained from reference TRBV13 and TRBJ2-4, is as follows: AAGVIQSPRHLIKEKRETATLKCYPIPRHDTVYWYQQGPGQDPQFLISFYEKMQSDKGSIPDRFSAQQFSDYHSELNMSSLELGDSALYFCASSPAGGDKNIQYFGAGTRLSVL.

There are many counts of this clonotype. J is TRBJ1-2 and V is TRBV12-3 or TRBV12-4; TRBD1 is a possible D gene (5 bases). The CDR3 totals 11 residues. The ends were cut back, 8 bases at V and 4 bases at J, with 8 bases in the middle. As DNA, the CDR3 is TGTGCCAGCCACGGGGGCTATGGCTACACCTTC. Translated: CASHGGYGYTF.

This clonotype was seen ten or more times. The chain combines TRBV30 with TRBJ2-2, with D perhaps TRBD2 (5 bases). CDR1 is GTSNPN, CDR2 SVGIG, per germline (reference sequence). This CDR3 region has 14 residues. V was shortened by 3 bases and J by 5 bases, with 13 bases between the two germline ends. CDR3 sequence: CAWRVSSGTGELFF. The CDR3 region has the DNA TGTGCCTGGAGAGTCTCTTCGGGAACCGGGGAGCTGTTTTTT.

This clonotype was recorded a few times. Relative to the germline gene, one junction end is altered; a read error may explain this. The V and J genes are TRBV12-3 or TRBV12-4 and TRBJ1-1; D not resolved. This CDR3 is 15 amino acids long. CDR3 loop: CATSLASGLNTEAFF. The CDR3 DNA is TGTGCCACCAGTTTAGCTTCCGGACTGAACACTGAAGCTTTCTTT.